A single count supports the clone carrying this T cell receptor beta chain. The sample is drawn from a study of preoperative IRX-2 immunotherapy in early breast cancer. TCRdb's table, derived via immunoSEQ multiplex PCR, lists solely in-frame clones and lacks some. The profile shows 3,500 or so clones, around 66% of them singletons. From germline, CDR1 is MNHGY and CDR2 SAAAGT. This CDR3 spans 13 amino acids. V was clipped by 5 bases and J by 8 bases; unmatched bases: 6. As for treatment: preoperative locoregional IRX-2 cytokine immunotherapy. Preoperative locoregional IRX-2 cytokine immunotherapy was tested in the phase Ib source study.

The J gene is TRBJ2-1, the V gene TRBV6-8; 7 nucleotides agree with TRBD2. This sequence was found in a human donor with breast cancer. The sequencing used tumor tissue, collected after IRX-2 immunotherapy. In nucleotides, the CDR3 is TGTGCCAGCAGTCAAGAAGCGGGGCATGAGCAGTTCTTC. As protein: CASSQEAGHEQFF.